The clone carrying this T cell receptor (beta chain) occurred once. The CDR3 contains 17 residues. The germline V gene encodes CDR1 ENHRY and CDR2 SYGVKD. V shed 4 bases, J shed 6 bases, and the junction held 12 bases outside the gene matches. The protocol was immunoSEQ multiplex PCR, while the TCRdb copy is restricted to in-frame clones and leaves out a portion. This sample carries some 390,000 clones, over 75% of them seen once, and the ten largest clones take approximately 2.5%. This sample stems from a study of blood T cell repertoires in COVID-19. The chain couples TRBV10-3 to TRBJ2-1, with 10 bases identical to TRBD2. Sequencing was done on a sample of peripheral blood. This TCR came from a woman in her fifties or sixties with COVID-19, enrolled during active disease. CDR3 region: CAISGEPGLAQVNEQFF. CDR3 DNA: TGTGCCATCAGTGGTGAACCGGGACTAGCGCAAGTCAATGAGCAGTTCTTC.